Here is one T cell receptor beta chain with its context. TCRdb keeps only in-frame clones here, not all; method: immunoSEQ multiplex PCR. The table has under 200,000 clones, around 93% seen once. This entry comes from a study of control samples from healthy donors and cancer patients. The sequence was collected from a woman aged 55-70 years in good health. Sequences were obtained from blood.

Here the CDR3 DNA reads TGTGCCTGGAGGGCCGGGACATTGAACACCGGGGAGCTGTTTTTT. Translation gives CAWRAGTLNTGELFF. This chain connects TRBV30 to TRBJ2-2, with D maybe TRBD1 (6 bases). This CDR3 region has 15 residues. Trimming removed 3 bases at V and 1 base at J, with 12 bases between. Germline V gene sequence: CDR1 GTSNPN, CDR2 SVGIG (reference sequence). Based on the CDR3 plus reference TRBV30 and TRBJ2-2, the full variable domain is SQTIHQWPATLVQPVGSPLSLECTVEGTSNPNLYWYRQAAGRGLQLLFYSVGIGQISSEVPQNLSASRPQDRQFILSSKKLLLSDSGFYLCAWRAGTLNTGELFFGEGSRLTVL.